The T cell receptor beta chain under discussion was sequenced for a study of blood T cell repertoires in COVID-19. Study summary: The origin of the acute and convalescent COVID-19 samples was the United States, Italy and Spain.

Across 24 US areas, participants ranged in age from about 18 to 100 years. Donors in Cohort 3 counted as recovered after two negative PCRs, clearance, or symptom resolution. Data came from immunoSEQ multiplex PCR; TCRdb stores just in-frame clones and leaves some out. The sample carries about 180,000 clones, approximately 80% recorded once. Germline V gene sequence: CDR1 SGHRS, CDR2 YFSETQ. The germline V and J ends were trimmed by 1 base and 4 bases, with 12 bases remaining between them. The CDR3 covers 16 residues. This clonotype was obtained from a middle-aged man who had recovered from COVID-19. Source material: PBMCs or T cells enriched from blood (not recorded which). The rearrangement links TRBV5-1 to TRBJ1-6; D possibly corresponds to TRBD1 (6 bases). The CDR3 loop is CASSLLGATYNSPLHF. The CDR3 DNA reads TGCGCCAGCAGCTTGCTGGGGGCAACTTATAATTCACCCCTCCACTTT.